This TCR beta chain was found in a study of memory B cells and T cells in multiple sclerosis. Stimulus-free culture yielded autoproliferating CFSE-dim and non-proliferating CFSE-high T cells, each sequenced separately. Cultures began with 5x10^7 CFSE-labeled PBMCs, unstimulated for 7 days, with replicate wells pooled. CFSE at 0.5 uM labeled the PBMCs, which were then cultured unstimulated. Germline CDR1 SGHDN, CDR2 FVKESK. J gave up 1 base and V 4 bases, and 12 bases lay outside the gene matches. This CDR3 has 17 residues. General observations from the study: Shared clonotype counts depended on differing compartment clone-set sizes and were normalized.

Sequenced by immunoSEQ multiplex PCR; TCRdb stores in-frame clones only, minus some. The sample yields tens of thousands of clones, roughly 83% seen once. In the case of this clone: No antigen is known for it.

The chain links TRBV14 to TRBJ1-1; 7 nucleotides align to TRBD1. Sequencing used PBMCs from blood kept in culture. This clonotype was sampled from a human donor with multiple sclerosis. The CDR3 nucleotides are TGTGCCAGCAGCCCCTACCTGACAGGGTTTGCGAACACTGAAGCTTTCTTT. This encodes CASSPYLTGFANTEAFF.